The T cell receptor (beta chain) described here comes from a study of cytomegalovirus exposure and HLA in healthy donors. Looking at the study overall: Ancestry clustering placed about 80% of under 450 genotyped donors in the Caucasian-associated cluster.

Findings and caveats of the study: Likely technical artifact: a cluster of highly shared sequence variants.

Primers for the PCR totalled 60 Vbeta and 13 Jbeta. The table came from immunoSEQ multiplex PCR; TCRdb's copy has only in-frame clones and leaves some out. The sample lists fewer than 200,000 clones, roughly 85% occurring once. V gave up 4 bases and J gave up 6 bases; unmatched junction bases: 10. This CDR3 region has 15 residues. In germline, CDR1 is SGHNT, CDR2 YYREEE (reference sequence). Concerning this clone: The antigen is undetermined.

This receptor was identified in a woman in her 40s in good health and CMV-seronegative. V usage is TRBV5-4 and J usage is TRBJ2-3; 8 nucleotides agree with TRBD1. Sequenced input: PBMCs. DNA for the CDR3: TGTGCCAGCAGCCGACAGGGGAATCAAGGGGATACGCAGTATTTT. It specifies CASSRQGNQGDTQYF.